The 12 T cell receptor beta chains below were found in one sample sequenced in a study of blood T cell repertoires in COVID-19. TCRdb keeps only in-frame clones here, not all; method: immunoSEQ multiplex PCR. The table records under 150,000 clones, 84% of them present only once. Sequenced: PBMCs or T cells enriched from blood (not recorded which). The receptors come from a man between 40 and 49 years old with acute COVID-19.

The rearrangement joins TRBV5-8 to TRBJ1-5; D gene ambiguous. The V end lost 4 bases, the J end lost 7 bases, and 12 bases lay between the germline ends. The CDR3 extends over 13 amino acids. Germline CDR1 reads SGHTS; CDR2 reads YDEGEE. CDR3 amino acids: CASSTGADQPQHF. The CDR3 region has the DNA TGTGCCAGCAGCACCGGAGCGGACCAGCCCCAGCATTTT.

V usage is TRBV9 and J usage is TRBJ2-1; 9 bases map to TRBD2. Losses at the gene ends were 4 bases for V and 2 bases for J; bases not matched to a gene: 7. This CDR3 has 16 residues. Germline V CDR1 and CDR2: SGDLS, YYNGEE. The CDR3 DNA sequence: TGTGCCAGCAGCCCAGTTAGCGGGGGAGCCTACAATGAGCAGTTCTTC. Protein product: CASSPVSGGAYNEQFF.

The chain recombines TRBV4-3 with TRBJ2-2; D might be TRBD2 (5 bases). CDR1 LGHNA and CDR2 YSLEER come from the germline V gene. With 10 bases removed from V and 0 bases from J, the gap between germline ends came to 12 bases. The CDR3 contains 14 residues. In nucleotides, the CDR3 is TGCGCCACCTCTAGCAGCGCGAACACCGGGGAGCTGTTTTTT. Its translation: CATSSSANTGELFF.

The chain recombines TRBV11-2 with TRBJ1-5, with 7 bases that match TRBD1. Unmatched junction bases numbered 3, after V lost 3 bases and J lost 7 bases. This CDR3 has 13 amino acids. Per germline, CDR1 SGHAT and CDR2 FQNNGV. The CDR3 here is CASSLQGEQPQHF. DNA for the CDR3: TGTGCCAGCAGCTTGCAGGGGGAACAGCCCCAGCATTTT.

This chain joins TRBV5-4 and TRBJ1-4, with 11 bases fitting TRBD1. This CDR3 spans 16 amino acids. Per the germline V gene, CDR1 is SGHNT and CDR2 is YYREEE (reference sequence). Trimming at V came to 2 bases and at J to 6 bases, leaving 6 bases not matched to a gene. The CDR3 sequence is CASSLGGDRGYEKLFF. DNA for the CDR3: TGTGCCAGCAGCTTAGGTGGGGACAGGGGGTATGAAAAACTGTTTTTT. The variable domain in full, completed from reference TRBV5-4 and TRBJ1-4, reads ETGVTQSPTHLIKTRGQQVTLRCSSQSGHNTVSWYQQALGQGPQFIFQYYREEENGRGNFPPRFSGLQFPNYSSELNVNALELDDSALYLCASSLGGDRGYEKLFFGSGTQLSVL.

V usage is TRBV11-3 and J usage is TRBJ2-2, with TRBD1 matching over 8 bases. The CDR3 is 15 amino acids. Trimming at V came to 5 bases and at J to 1 base, leaving 3 bases not matched to a gene. CDR1 is SGHNT, CDR2 YENEEA, per germline. The CDR3: CASSGQGGNTGELFF. The CDR3 nucleotides are TGTGCCAGCAGCGGACAGGGAGGGAACACCGGGGAGCTGTTTTTT.

The chain recombines TRBV5-8 with TRBJ2-7, with TRBD2 identical over 13 bases. The germline V gene has CDR1 SGHTS and CDR2 YDEGEE. The J segment lost 3 bases and the V segment lost 4 bases, leaving 4 bases of the junction unmatched. The length of the CDR3 is 15 residues. In DNA, the CDR3 is TGTGCCAGCAGCACTGGACTAGCGGGAGTCTACGAGCAGTACTTC. This codes for CASSTGLAGVYEQYF. The complete variable domain, with remaining parts taken from reference TRBV5-8 and TRBJ2-7, reads EAGVTQSPTHLIKTRGQQATLRCSPISGHTSVYWYQQALGLGLQFLLWYDEGEERNRGNFPPRFSGRQFPNYSSELNVNALELEDSALYLCASSTGLAGVYEQYFGPGTRLTVT.

The V gene is TRBV4-3, the J gene TRBJ2-3; 9 positions agree with TRBD2. The CDR3 runs 17 residues. Germline CDR1 LGHNA, CDR2 YSLEER. J gave up 1 base and V 0 bases, and 5 bases lay outside the gene matches. Written as DNA, the CDR3 is TGCGCCAGCAGCCAAGATCCAGCTAGCGGGGGCACAGATACGCAGTATTTT. Translated: CASSQDPASGGTDTQYF.

V usage is TRBV28 and J usage is TRBJ2-1; D not certain. The CDR3 length is 13 residues. Germline CDR1 is MDHEN and CDR2 is SYDVKM. Trimming removed 6 bases from V and 8 bases from J, with 14 bases in between. CDR3 residues: CASRIDPEHEQFF. DNA of the CDR3: TGTGCCAGCAGGATAGATCCGGAGCATGAGCAGTTCTTC.

The chain uses TRBV28 and TRBJ1-2; D gene ambiguous. The germline gives CDR1 MDHEN, CDR2 SYDVKM. V lost 2 bases and J lost 7, with 8 bases in between. The CDR3 totals 12 residues. The CDR3: CASSLRVSGYTF. Written as DNA, the CDR3 is TGTGCCAGCAGTTTACGGGTATCTGGCTACACCTTC.

In this sample, this clone turned up once. V gene TRBV5-1 combines with J gene TRBJ1-1; the match to TRBD1 covers 9 bases. The length of the CDR3 is 14 residues. The trim removed 6 bases at V and 3 bases at J, leaving 6 bases unmatched. Per germline, CDR1 SGHRS and CDR2 YFSETQ. The CDR3 is CASNRQGDDTEAFF. Here the CDR3 DNA reads TGCGCCAGCAACAGACAGGGGGACGACACTGAAGCTTTCTTT.

The rearrangement joins TRBV5-5 to TRBJ2-1; D not certain. Between the trimmed V and J ends, which lost 1 base and 3 bases, there was a span of 5 bases. This CDR3 is 13 amino acids long. The germline gives CDR1 SGHKS, CDR2 YYEKEE (reference sequence). The CDR3 nucleotides are TGTGCCAGCAGCTTGTACAGCTACAATGAGCAGTTCTTC. Encoded protein: CASSLYSYNEQFF.